These T cell receptor beta chains were read from a single sample in a study of shared clonotypes between healthy human individuals. Profiling relied on immunoSEQ multiplex PCR, and the TCRdb table lists in-frame clones only, not all of them. The sample includes some 2,500,000 clones, 80% to 95% of them seen just once. The source material was naive CD4+ T cells from PBMCs. These receptors were collected from a man between 18 and 35 years old in good health. Some clones in this sample may be carry-over from other donors' samples. Both conserved end residues are part of each CDR3. Each record gives: D gene, V gene, J gene, clone size, CDR3 protein, CDR3 DNA. D genes are given only for firm matches. Not every row has a clone size; where given, it reads once, few, many or a size class.

>NA|TRBV6-5|TRBJ1-2|NA
CASSYGGSNSGYTF
TGTGCCAGCAGTTACGGGGGGTCCAACTCGGGCTACACCTTC
>NA|TRBV7-6|TRBJ2-1|NA
CASSLVKGNEQFF
TGTGCCAGCAGCTTAGTGAAGGGCAATGAGCAGTTCTTC
>NA|TRBV2|TRBJ2-1|NA
CASSEGRGQNNEQFF
TGTGCCAGCAGTGAAGGGAGGGGACAAAACAATGAGCAGTTCTTC
>TRBD2|TRBV7-9|TRBJ2-3|once
CASSTGLADRTDTQYF
TGTGCCAGCAGCACCGGTCTAGCGGACCGCACAGATACGCAGTATTTT
>TRBD2|TRBV7-9|TRBJ2-7|NA
CASSSHTPGAGGRSYEQYF
TGTGCCAGCAGCTCACATACCCCAGGGGCGGGGGGCCGCTCCTACGAGCAGTACTTC
>NA|TRBV27|TRBJ2-7|NA
CASSLTPGVISYEQYF
TGTGCCAGCAGTTTAACCCCTGGTGTTATCTCCTACGAGCAGTACTTC
>TRBD1|TRBV5-1|TRBJ2-7|NA
CASSARQGAYEQYF
TGCGCCAGCAGCGCCCGACAGGGGGCTTACGAGCAGTACTTC
>NA|TRBV7-3|TRBJ1-1|once
CASSFQGMAEAFF
TGTGCCAGCAGCTTTCAGGGTATGGCTGAAGCTTTCTTT
>NA|TRBV9|TRBJ2-2|NA
CASSVPRGLNTGELFF
TGTGCCAGCAGCGTACCCCGCGGGTTGAACACCGGGGAGCTGTTTTTT
>NA|TRBV28|TRBJ1-1|NA
CASSYPAGAEAFF
TGTGCCAGCAGTTACCCGGCAGGGGCTGAAGCTTTCTTT
>TRBD1|TRBV28|TRBJ1-1|NA
CASSRTGFGNTEAFF
TGTGCCAGCAGCCGGACAGGGTTTGGGAACACTGAAGCTTTCTTT
>TRBD1|TRBV6-5|TRBJ1-1|NA
CASSWGQGIEAFF
TGTGCCAGCAGCTGGGGACAGGGGATTGAAGCTTTCTTT
>TRBD1|TRBV6-5|TRBJ1-2|NA
CASSPLDRVYGYTF
TGTGCCAGCAGTCCCCTGGACAGGGTCTATGGCTACACCTTC
>NA|TRBV6-6|TRBJ2-5|NA
CASSPGGAIETQYF
TGTGCCAGCAGCCCAGGGGGGGCCATTGAGACCCAGTACTTC
>NA|TRBV28|TRBJ1-2|NA
CASSTGLSYGYTF
TGTGCCAGCAGCACAGGGTTGTCCTATGGCTACACCTTC
>TRBD1|TRBV28|TRBJ2-3|NA
CASSSGQGSTDTQYF
TGTGCCAGCAGTTCGGGACAGGGGAGCACAGATACGCAGTATTTT
>NA|TRBV4-3|TRBJ1-2|NA
CASSQDFTRDGGYTF
TGCGCCAGCAGCCAAGATTTCACCAGGGACGGAGGCTACACCTTC
>NA|TRBV4-1|TRBJ2-6|NA
CASSGSGTGANVLTF
TGCGCCAGCAGCGGCTCAGGGACTGGGGCCAACGTCCTGACTTTC
>TRBD1|TRBV19|TRBJ1-5|NA
CASSSRGQGARGPQHF
TGTGCCAGTAGTTCTAGGGGACAGGGGGCTCGAGGGCCCCAGCATTTT
>NA|TRBV28|TRBJ1-2|NA
CASRGGRYGYTF
TGTGCCAGCCGGGGGGGTCGGTATGGCTACACCTTC
>NA|TRBV15|TRBJ1-5|once
CATSRGGVGGPNQPQHF
TGTGCCACCAGCAGAGGCGGGGTTGGAGGGCCCAATCAGCCCCAGCATTTT
>NA|TRBV7-2|TRBJ1-4|NA
CASSLVGRAATNEKLFF
TGTGCCAGCAGCTTAGTCGGCCGGGCAGCAACTAATGAAAAACTGTTTTTT
>NA|TRBV7-3|TRBJ1-1|NA
CASSSGHSSEAFF
TGTGCCAGCAGTTCAGGTCACAGCAGTGAAGCTTTCTTT
>NA|TRBV19|TRBJ2-2|NA
CATRRVGGELFF
TGTGCCACCCGAAGGGTCGGCGGGGAGCTGTTTTTT
>TRBD1|TRBV7-7|TRBJ2-5|once
CASSKGQKETQYF
TGTGCCAGCAGCAAGGGACAGAAAGAGACCCAGTACTTC
>NA|TRBV7-9|TRBJ2-3|NA
CANEGDQSSTDTQYF
TGTGCCAACGAAGGGGACCAGTCTAGCACAGATACGCAGTATTTT
>NA|TRBV6-4|TRBJ1-1|once
CASSEQQNTEAFF
TGTGCCAGCAGTGAACAACAGAACACTGAAGCTTTCTTT
>NA|TRBV29-1|TRBJ2-3|NA
CSVGGTSQAPPATDTQYF
TGCAGCGTGGGGGGAACTAGCCAAGCCCCACCGGCCACAGATACGCAGTATTTT
>TRBD2|TRBV5-1|TRBJ2-3|NA
CASSLGGLASTDTQYF
TGCGCCAGCAGCTTGGGGGGACTAGCGAGCACAGATACGCAGTATTTT
>NA|TRBV21-1|TRBJ2-7|NA
CASSKGDRGGEQYF
TGTGCCAGCAGCAAAGGGGACAGGGGCGGCGAGCAGTACTTC
>NA|TRBV11-2|TRBJ1-1|few
CASSSSPANTEAFF
TGTGCCAGCAGCTCCAGCCCGGCCAACACTGAAGCTTTCTTT
>TRBD2|TRBV5-1|TRBJ2-5|few
CASSNGLAGEETQYF
TGCGCCAGCAGCAACGGACTAGCGGGAGAAGAGACCCAGTACTTC
>TRBD2|TRBV2|TRBJ2-5|NA
CAGAPEGAGGGTQYF
TGTGCCGGAGCCCCTGAGGGGGCGGGAGGGGGGACCCAGTACTTC
>TRBD1|TRBV5-1|TRBJ2-1|NA
CASSLQGQVFNEQFF
TGCGCCAGCAGCCTACAGGGACAGGTTTTCAATGAGCAGTTCTTC
>TRBD2|TRBV2|TRBJ2-1|NA
CASREKAGGAYNEQFF
TGTGCCAGCAGGGAAAAAGCGGGAGGAGCCTACAATGAGCAGTTCTTC
>NA|TRBV27|TRBJ2-3|NA
CASRPWAEPSTDTQYF
TGTGCCAGCCGACCCTGGGCGGAGCCCAGCACAGATACGCAGTATTTT
>NA|TRBV29-1|TRBJ1-2|NA
CSGEGGYGYTF
TGCAGCGGTGAGGGGGGCTATGGCTACACCTTC
>NA|TRBV19|TRBJ2-2|NA
CASTNRGGRGTGELFF
TGTGCCAGTACCAACCGAGGGGGGCGCGGCACCGGGGAGCTGTTTTTT
>NA|TRBV28|TRBJ2-1|NA
CASSYVYNEQFF
TGTGCCAGCAGTTACGTCTACAATGAGCAGTTCTTC
>TRBD1|TRBV2|TRBJ1-4|NA
CASSEGTANEKLFF
TGTGCCAGCAGTGAGGGGACAGCCAATGAAAAACTGTTTTTT
>NA|TRBV11-3|TRBJ2-2|NA
CASSLGARPGTGELFF
TGTGCCAGCAGCTTAGGCGCCCGGCCGGGCACCGGGGAGCTGTTTTTT
>NA|TRBV6-6|TRBJ1-5|NA
CASISPRGGNQPQHF
TGTGCCAGCATAAGCCCCAGGGGAGGCAATCAGCCCCAGCATTTT
>NA|TRBV2|TRBJ2-2|NA
CASSDGATTGELFF
TGTGCCAGCAGTGACGGGGCCACCACCGGGGAGCTGTTTTTT
>NA|TRBV28|TRBJ1-2|NA
CASSSVGQLYGYTF
TGTGCCAGCAGTTCGGTCGGACAACTCTATGGCTACACCTTC
>TRBD2|TRBV4-1|TRBJ2-5|NA
CASSRGSGRLGETQYF
TGCGCCAGCAGCCGGGGTAGCGGGAGGCTGGGGGAGACCCAGTACTTC
>TRBD1|TRBV7-9|TRBJ1-2|NA
CASSPTPGTGNDYGYTF
TGTGCCAGCAGCCCGACTCCCGGGACAGGTAACGACTATGGCTACACCTTC
>TRBD2|TRBV19|TRBJ2-5|once
CASSKGGLRRGLAVQETQYF
TGTGCCAGTAGTAAGGGGGGCTTGAGAAGGGGACTAGCGGTACAAGAGACCCAGTACTTC
>TRBD2|TRBV11-2|TRBJ2-7|NA
CASSLAPGREFYEQYF
TGTGCCAGCAGCTTAGCCCCAGGGAGGGAATTCTACGAGCAGTACTTC
>NA|TRBV11-2|TRBJ1-4|NA
CASSLVHSATNEKLFF
TGTGCCAGCAGCTTAGTTCACAGTGCAACTAATGAAAAACTGTTTTTT
>NA|TRBV7-9|TRBJ2-6|NA
CASSPPLWSGANVLTF
TGTGCCAGCAGCCCCCCCCTTTGGTCTGGGGCCAACGTCCTGACTTTC
>NA|TRBV9|TRBJ1-5|NA
CASSVEGRSPQHF
TGTGCCAGCAGCGTAGAGGGGAGATCGCCCCAGCATTTT
>TRBD1|TRBV18|TRBJ2-4|few
CASSPRDRGHTNIQYF
TGTGCCAGCTCACCACGGGACAGGGGGCATACAAACATTCAGTACTTC
>TRBD2|TRBV6-5|TRBJ2-3|NA
CASRPSGPGTDTQYF
TGTGCCAGCAGACCTAGCGGTCCGGGCACAGATACGCAGTATTTT
>NA|TRBV28|TRBJ2-7|NA
CASSPPSWDDEQYF
TGTGCCAGCAGTCCACCCTCCTGGGACGACGAGCAGTACTTC
>NA|TRBV28|TRBJ1-2|NA
CASSQGQNYGYTF
TGTGCCAGCAGTCAAGGACAGAACTATGGCTACACCTTC
>NA|TRBV9|TRBJ2-2|NA
CASSVESRGDTGELFF
TGTGCCAGCAGCGTAGAGAGTAGGGGGGACACCGGGGAGCTGTTTTTT
>NA|TRBV5-5|TRBJ2-2|NA
CASSLGVGTGELFF
TGTGCCAGCAGCTTGGGAGTCGGAACCGGGGAGCTGTTTTTT
>NA|TRBV7-3|TRBJ2-7|NA
CASSLFALDSYEQYF
TGTGCCAGCAGCTTATTTGCCCTAGACTCCTACGAGCAGTACTTC